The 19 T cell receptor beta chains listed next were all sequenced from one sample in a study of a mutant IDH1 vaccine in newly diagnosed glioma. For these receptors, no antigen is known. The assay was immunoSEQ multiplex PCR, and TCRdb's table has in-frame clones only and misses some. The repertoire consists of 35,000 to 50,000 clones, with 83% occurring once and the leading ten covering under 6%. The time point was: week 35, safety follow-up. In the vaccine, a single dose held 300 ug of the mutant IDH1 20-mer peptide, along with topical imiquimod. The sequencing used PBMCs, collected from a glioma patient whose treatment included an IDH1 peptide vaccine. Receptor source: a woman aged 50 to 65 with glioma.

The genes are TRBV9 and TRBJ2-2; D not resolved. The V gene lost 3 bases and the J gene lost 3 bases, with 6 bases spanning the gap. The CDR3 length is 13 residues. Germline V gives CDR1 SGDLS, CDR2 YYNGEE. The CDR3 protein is CASSGGYTGELFF. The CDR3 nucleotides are TGTGCCAGCAGCGGGGGATACACCGGGGAGCTGTTTTTT.

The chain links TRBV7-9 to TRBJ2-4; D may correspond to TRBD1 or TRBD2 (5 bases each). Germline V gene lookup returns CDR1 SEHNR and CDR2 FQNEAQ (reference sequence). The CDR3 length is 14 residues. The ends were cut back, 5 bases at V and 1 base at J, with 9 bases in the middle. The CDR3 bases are TGTGCCAGCAGCGAGAGGGGTGCCAAAAACATTCAGTACTTC. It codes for CASSERGAKNIQYF.

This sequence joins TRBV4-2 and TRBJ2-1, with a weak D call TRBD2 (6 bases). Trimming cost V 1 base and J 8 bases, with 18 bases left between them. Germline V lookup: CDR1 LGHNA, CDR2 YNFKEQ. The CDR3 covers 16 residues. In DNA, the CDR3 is TGTGCCAGCAGCCAAGTAACGACTAGAGGGGACCATGAGCAGTTCTTC. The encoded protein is CASSQVTTRGDHEQFF.

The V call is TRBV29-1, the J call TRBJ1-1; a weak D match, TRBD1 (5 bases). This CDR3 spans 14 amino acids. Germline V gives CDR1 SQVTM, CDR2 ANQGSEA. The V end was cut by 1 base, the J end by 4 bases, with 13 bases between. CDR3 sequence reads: CSVEVPGRVTEAFF. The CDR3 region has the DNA TGCAGCGTTGAAGTCCCAGGGCGGGTCACTGAAGCTTTCTTT.

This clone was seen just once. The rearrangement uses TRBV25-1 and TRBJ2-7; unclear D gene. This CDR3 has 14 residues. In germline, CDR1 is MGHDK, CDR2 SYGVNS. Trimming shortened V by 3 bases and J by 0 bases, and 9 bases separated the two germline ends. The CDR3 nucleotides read TGTGCCAGCAGTGAGGGCCCTAGCTCCTACGAGCAGTACTTC. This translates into CASSEGPSSYEQYF.

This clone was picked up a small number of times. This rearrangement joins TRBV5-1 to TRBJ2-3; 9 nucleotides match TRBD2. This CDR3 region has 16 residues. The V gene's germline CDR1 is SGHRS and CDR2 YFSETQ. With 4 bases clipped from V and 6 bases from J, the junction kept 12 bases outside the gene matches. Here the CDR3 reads CASSPLGAGGTDTQYF. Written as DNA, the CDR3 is TGCGCCAGCAGCCCCTTAGGGGCGGGGGGGACCGATACGCAGTATTTT. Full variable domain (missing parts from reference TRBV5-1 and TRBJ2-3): KAGVTQTPRYLIKTRGQQVTLSCSPISGHRSVSWYQQTPGQGLQFLFEYFSETQRNKGNFPGRFSGRQFSNSRSEMNVSTLELGDSALYLCASSPLGAGGTDTQYFGPGTRLTVL.

The CDR3 nucleotides read TGTGCCAGTAGTGATTGGGGACAGGCAACCTACGAGCAGTACTTC. This codes for CASSDWGQATYEQYF. The V gene is TRBV19, the J gene TRBJ2-7; 8 bases map to TRBD1. CDR3 length: 15 amino acids. V was clipped by 5 bases and J by 2 bases; unmatched bases: 8. Germline CDR1 LNHDA, CDR2 SQIVND (reference sequence).

For the CDR3, the DNA is TGTGCCAGCGACTCCGGGGACACTGAAGCTTTCTTT. It translates to CASDSGDTEAFF. J is TRBJ1-1 and V is TRBV11-2, with D unresolved. Germline V gives CDR1 SGHAT, CDR2 FQNNGV. Deletions cut 8 bases from V and 3 bases from J, with 10 bases between. The CDR3 runs to 12 residues.

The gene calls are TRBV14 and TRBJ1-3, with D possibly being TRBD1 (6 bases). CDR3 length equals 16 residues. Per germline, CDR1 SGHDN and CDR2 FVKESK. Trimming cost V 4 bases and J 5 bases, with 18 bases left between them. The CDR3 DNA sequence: TGTGCCAGCAGCCCCCTAAATAGGGGGAATCGAAACACCATATATTTT. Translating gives CASSPLNRGNRNTIYF.

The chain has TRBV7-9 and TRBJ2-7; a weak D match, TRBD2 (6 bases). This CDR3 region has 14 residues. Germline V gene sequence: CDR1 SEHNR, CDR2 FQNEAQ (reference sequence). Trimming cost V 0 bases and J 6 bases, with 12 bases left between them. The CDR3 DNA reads TGTGCCAGCAGCTTAGCAAGGGGAGCGGGCGAGCAGTACTTC. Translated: CASSLARGAGEQYF. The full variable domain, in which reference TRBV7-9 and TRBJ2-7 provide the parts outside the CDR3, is DTGVSQNPRHKITKRGQNVTFRCDPISEHNRLYWYRQTLGQGPEFLTYFQNEAQLEKSRLLSDRFSAERPKGSFSTLEIQRTEQGDSAMYLCASSLARGAGEQYFGPGTRLTVT.

Here the CDR3 reads CASSKEGFVLTF. CDR3 coding DNA: TGTGCCAGCAGCAAAGAGGGGTTCGTCCTGACTTTC. The V and J genes are TRBV7-2 and TRBJ2-6; possibly TRBD1 or TRBD2 for D (5 bases each). The CDR3 runs to 12 residues. V was cut by 5 bases and J by 12 bases, with 11 bases left in between. The germline V gene encodes CDR1 SGHTA and CDR2 FQGNSA.

DNA for the CDR3: TGTGCCAGCTCCTTCCGGGCGGGGGGGCATGGGATGGATGAGCAGTTCTTC. This sequence encodes CASSFRAGGHGMDEQFF. The chain links TRBV9 to TRBJ2-1; 9 nucleotides match TRBD2. This CDR3 has 17 residues. The J segment lost 8 bases and the V segment lost 7 bases, leaving 19 bases of the junction unmatched. Germline CDR1 is SGDLS and CDR2 is YYNGEE.

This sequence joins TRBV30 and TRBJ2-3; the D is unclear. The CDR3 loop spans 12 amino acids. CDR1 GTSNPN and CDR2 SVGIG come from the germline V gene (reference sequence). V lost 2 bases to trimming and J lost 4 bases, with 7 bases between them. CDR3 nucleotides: TGTGCCTGGAGTCTGATCCCAGATACGCAGTATTTT. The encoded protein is CAWSLIPDTQYF.

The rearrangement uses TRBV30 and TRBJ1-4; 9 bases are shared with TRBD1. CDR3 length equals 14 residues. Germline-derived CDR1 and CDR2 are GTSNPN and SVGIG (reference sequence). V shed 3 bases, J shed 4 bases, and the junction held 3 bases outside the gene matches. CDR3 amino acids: CAWRDRGFNEKLFF. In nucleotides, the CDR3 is TGTGCCTGGAGGGACAGGGGATTTAATGAAAAACTGTTTTTT.

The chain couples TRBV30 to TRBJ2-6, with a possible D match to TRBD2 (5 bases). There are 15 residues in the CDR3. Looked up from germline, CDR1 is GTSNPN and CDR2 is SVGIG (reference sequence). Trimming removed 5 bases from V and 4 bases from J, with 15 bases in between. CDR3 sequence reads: CAWSLGGYGANVLTF. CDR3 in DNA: TGTGCCTGGTCCTTAGGAGGTTACGGGGCCAACGTCCTGACTTTC.

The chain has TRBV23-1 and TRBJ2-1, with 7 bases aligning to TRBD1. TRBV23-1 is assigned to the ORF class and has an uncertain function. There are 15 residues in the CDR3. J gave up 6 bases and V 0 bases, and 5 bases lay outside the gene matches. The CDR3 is CASSQSGPGGNEQFF. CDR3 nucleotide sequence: TGCGCCAGCAGTCAATCTGGCCCAGGGGGCAATGAGCAGTTCTTC.

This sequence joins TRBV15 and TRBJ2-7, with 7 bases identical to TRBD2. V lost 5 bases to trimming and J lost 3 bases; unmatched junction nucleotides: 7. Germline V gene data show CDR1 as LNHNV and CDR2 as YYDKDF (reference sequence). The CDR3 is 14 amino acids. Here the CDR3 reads CATSLGRGFYEQYF. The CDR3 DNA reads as TGTGCCACCAGCCTGGGGCGGGGGTTCTACGAGCAGTACTTC.

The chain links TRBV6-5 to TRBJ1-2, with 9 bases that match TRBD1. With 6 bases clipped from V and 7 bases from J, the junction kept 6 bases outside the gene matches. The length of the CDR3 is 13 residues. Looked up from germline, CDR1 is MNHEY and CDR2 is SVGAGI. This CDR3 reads CASRPQGAGGYTF. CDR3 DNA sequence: TGTGCCAGCAGACCACAGGGGGCTGGTGGCTACACCTTC.

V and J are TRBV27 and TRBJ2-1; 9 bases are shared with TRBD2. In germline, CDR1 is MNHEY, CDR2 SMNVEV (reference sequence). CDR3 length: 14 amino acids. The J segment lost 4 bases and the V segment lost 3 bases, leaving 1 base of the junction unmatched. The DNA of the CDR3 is TGTGCCAGCAGTTTCAGCGGGGGGTACAATGAGCAGTTCTTC. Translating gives CASSFSGGYNEQFF.